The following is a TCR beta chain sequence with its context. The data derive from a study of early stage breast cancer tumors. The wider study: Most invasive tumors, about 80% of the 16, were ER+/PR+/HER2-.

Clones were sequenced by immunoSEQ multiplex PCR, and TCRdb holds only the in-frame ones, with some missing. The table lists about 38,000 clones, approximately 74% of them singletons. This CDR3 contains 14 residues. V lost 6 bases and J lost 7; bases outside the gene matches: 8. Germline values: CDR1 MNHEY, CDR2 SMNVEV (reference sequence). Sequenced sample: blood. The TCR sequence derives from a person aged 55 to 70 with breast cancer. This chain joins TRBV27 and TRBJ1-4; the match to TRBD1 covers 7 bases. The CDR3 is CASRRGGVGEKLFF. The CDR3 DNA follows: TGTGCCAGCAGACGAGGGGGCGTAGGTGAAAAACTGTTTTTT.